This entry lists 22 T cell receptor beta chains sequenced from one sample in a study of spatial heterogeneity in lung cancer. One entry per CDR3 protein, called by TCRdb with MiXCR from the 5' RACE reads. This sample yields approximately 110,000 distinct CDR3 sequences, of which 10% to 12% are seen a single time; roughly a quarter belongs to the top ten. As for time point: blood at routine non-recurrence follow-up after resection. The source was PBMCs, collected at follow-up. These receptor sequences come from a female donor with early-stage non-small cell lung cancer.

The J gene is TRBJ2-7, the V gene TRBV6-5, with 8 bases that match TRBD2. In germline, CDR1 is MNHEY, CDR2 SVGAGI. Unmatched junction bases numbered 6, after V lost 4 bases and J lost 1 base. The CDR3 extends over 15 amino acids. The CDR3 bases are TGTGCCAGCAGTTCGACTAGCGCGGGGTCCTACGAGCAGTACTTC. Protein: CASSSTSAGSYEQYF.

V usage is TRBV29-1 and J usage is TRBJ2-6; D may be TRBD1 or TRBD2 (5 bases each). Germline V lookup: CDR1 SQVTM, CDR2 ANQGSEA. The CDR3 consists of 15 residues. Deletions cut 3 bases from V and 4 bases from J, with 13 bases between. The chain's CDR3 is CSVDTGAGGANVLTF. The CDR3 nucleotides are TGCAGCGTTGATACCGGGGCAGGAGGGGCCAACGTCCTGACTTTC.

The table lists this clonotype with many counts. The CDR3, as DNA: TGCGCCAGCAGTCACCCGGGACTAGCGGGAGATGAGCAGTTCTTC. It encodes CASSHPGLAGDEQFF. The rearrangement uses TRBV23-1 and TRBJ2-1; 14 positions agree with TRBD2. TRBV23-1 is annotated as an ORF whose role is uncertain. Losses at the gene ends were 3 bases for V and 8 bases for J; bases not matched to a gene: 3. This CDR3 has 15 amino acids.

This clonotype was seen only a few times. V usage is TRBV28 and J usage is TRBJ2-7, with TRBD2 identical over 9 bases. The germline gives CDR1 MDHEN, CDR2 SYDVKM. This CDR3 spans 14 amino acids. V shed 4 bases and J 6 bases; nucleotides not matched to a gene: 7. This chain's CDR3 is CASSSTRGLAEQYF. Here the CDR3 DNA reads TGTGCCAGCAGTTCCACCCGGGGACTAGCCGAGCAGTACTTC.

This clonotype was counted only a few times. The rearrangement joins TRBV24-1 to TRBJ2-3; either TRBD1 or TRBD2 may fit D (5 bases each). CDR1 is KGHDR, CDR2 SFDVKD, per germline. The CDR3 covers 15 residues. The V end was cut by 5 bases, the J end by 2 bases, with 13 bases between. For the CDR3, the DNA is TGTGCCACCAGTGCGTTGGGGGTAGACACAGATACGCAGTATTTT. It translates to CATSALGVDTDTQYF.

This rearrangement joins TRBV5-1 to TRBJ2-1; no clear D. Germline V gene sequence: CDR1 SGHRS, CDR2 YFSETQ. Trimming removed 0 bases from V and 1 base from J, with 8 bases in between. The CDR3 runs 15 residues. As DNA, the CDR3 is TGCGCCAGCAGCTTGGATGCAGTATCCTACAATGAGCAGTTCTTC. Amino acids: CASSLDAVSYNEQFF.

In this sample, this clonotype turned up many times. The CDR3 region has the DNA TGCGCCAGCCTTGACAGGAGTGGGGCCAACGTCCTGACTTTC. Its protein is CASLDRSGANVLTF. The chain joins TRBV10-2 to TRBJ2-6; weak D call: TRBD1 (6 bases). Germline CDR1 reads WSHSY; CDR2 reads SAAADI. Deletions cut 8 bases from V and 3 bases from J, with 11 bases between. The CDR3 is 14 amino acids.

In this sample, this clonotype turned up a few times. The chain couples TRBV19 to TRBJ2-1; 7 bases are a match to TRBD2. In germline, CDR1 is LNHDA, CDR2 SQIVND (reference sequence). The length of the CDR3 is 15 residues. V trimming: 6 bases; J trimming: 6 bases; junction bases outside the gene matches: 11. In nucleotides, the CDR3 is TGTGCCAGTAGCCGGGCGGCGGGAGTCCCCAATGAGCAGTTCTTC. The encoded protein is CASSRAAGVPNEQFF.

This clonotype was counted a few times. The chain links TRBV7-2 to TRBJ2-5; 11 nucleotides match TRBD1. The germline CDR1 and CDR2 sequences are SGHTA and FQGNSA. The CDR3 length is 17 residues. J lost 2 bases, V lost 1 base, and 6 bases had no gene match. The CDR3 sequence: CASSLVGQGAVQETQYF. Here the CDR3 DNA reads TGTGCCAGCAGCTTAGTAGGACAGGGGGCGGTTCAAGAGACCCAGTACTTC.

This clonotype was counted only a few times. CDR3: CSGRVTYNEQFF. CDR3 DNA sequence: TGCAGCGGACGGGTTACCTACAATGAGCAGTTCTTC. The chain joins TRBV29-1 to TRBJ2-1; D is unresolved. The CDR3 totals 12 residues. The germline V gene encodes CDR1 SQVTM and CDR2 ANQGSEA. V was trimmed by 7 bases and J by 2 bases, leaving 9 bases between them.

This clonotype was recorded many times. CDR3 amino acids: CSVEGRRGEKLFF. The CDR3 bases are TGCAGCGTTGAAGGGAGGAGAGGGGAAAAACTGTTTTTT. The rearrangement links TRBV29-1 to TRBJ1-4; D is undetermined. CDR3 size: 13 residues. V was cut by 1 base and J by 8 bases, with 11 bases left in between. The germline V gene encodes CDR1 SQVTM and CDR2 ANQGSEA. The variable domain in full, with the rest retrieved from reference TRBV29-1 and TRBJ1-4, is SAVISQKPSRDICQRGTSLTIQCQVDSQVTMMFWYRQQPGQSLTLIATANQGSEATYESGFVIDKFPISRPNLTFSTLTVSNMSPEDSSIYLCSVEGRRGEKLFFGSGTQLSVL.

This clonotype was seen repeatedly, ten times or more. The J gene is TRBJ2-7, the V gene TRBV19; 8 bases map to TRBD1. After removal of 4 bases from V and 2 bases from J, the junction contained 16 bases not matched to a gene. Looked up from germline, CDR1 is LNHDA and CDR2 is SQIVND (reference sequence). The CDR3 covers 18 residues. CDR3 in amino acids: CASSTKNVDRAQTYEQYV. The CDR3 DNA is TGTGCCAGTAGTACCAAAAATGTGGACAGGGCTCAGACCTACGAGCAGTACGTC.

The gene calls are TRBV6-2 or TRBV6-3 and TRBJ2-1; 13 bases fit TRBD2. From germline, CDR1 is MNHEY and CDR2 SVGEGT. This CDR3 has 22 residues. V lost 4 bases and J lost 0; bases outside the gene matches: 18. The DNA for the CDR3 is TGTGCCAGCAGTTTTTCTCCCCCGGGACTAGCGGGAAGTAAGAGCTCCTACAATGAGCAGTTCTTC. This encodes CASSFSPPGLAGSKSSYNEQFF.

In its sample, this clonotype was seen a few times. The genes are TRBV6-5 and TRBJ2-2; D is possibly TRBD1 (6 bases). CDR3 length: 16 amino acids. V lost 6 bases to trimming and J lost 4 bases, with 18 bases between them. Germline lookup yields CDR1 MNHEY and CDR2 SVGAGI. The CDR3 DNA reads TGTGCCAGCAGAACCGGGACACCAATTCCCACCGGGGAGCTGTTTTTT. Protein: CASRTGTPIPTGELFF.

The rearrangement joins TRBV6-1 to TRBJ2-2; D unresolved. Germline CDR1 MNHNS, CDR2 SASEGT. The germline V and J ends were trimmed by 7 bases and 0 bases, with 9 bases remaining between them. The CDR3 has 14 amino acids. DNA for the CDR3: TGTGCCAGCACGGTACAAACGAACACCGGGGAGCTGTTTTTT. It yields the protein CASTVQTNTGELFF.

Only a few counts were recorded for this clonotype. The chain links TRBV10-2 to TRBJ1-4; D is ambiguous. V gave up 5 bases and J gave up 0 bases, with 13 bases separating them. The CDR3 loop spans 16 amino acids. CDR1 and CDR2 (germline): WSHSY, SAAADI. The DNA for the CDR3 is TGCGCCAGCAGTCGGTCAACCAGTGCAACTAATGAAAAACTGTTTTTT. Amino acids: CASSRSTSATNEKLFF.

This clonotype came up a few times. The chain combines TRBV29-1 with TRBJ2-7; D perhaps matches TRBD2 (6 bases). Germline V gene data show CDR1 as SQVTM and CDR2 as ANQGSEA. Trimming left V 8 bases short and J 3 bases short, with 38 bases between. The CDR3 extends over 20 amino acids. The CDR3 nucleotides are TGCAGCCCTCCCCCCCGGGCCTACAATGAGAGGGTCGGGAGTCTCTACGAGCAGTACTTC. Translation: CSPPPRAYNERVGSLYEQYF.

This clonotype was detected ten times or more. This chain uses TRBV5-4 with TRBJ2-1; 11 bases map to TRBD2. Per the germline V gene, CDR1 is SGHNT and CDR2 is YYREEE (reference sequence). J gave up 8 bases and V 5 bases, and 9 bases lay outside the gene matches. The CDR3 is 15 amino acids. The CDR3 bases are TGTGCCAGCAGGACTAGCGGGATGTTAAGGGATGAGCAGTTCTTC. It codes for CASRTSGMLRDEQFF.

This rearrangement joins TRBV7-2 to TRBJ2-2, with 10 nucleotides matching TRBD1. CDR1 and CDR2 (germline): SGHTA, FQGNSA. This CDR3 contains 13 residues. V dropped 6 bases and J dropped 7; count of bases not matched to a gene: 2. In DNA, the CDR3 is TGTGCCAGCAGGGGACAGGGGAACGGGGAGCTGTTTTTT. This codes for CASRGQGNGELFF.

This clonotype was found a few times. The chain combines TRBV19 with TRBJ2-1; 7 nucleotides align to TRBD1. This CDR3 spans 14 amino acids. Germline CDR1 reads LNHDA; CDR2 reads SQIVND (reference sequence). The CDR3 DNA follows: TGTGCTTCAGGGGGACCCCAGACCTACAATGAGCAGTTCTTC. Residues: CASGGPQTYNEQFF.

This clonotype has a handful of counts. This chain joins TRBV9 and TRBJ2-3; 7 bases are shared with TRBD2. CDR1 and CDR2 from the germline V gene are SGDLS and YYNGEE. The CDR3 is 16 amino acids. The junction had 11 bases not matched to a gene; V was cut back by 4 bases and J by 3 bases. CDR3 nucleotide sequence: TGTGCCAGCAGCAGATCTAGCGGCTATCAAACAGATACGCAGTATTTT. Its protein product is CASSRSSGYQTDTQYF.

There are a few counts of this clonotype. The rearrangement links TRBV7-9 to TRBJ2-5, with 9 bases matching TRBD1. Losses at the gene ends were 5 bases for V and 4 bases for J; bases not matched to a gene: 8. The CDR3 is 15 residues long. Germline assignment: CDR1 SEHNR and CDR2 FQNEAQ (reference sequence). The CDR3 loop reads CASSAGQGMVETQYF. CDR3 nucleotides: TGTGCCAGCAGCGCCGGACAGGGGATGGTAGAGACCCAGTACTTC.